This is a list of T cell receptor beta chains from one sample in a study of PD-1 blockade in mismatch repair-deficient tumors. Profiled with immunoSEQ multiplex PCR; TCRdb holds only in-frame clones, not every one. The data hold under 150,000 clones, with roughly 90% observed a single time. The sequencing used peripheral blood, collected approximately 70 weeks after starting pembrolizumab. These receptors all come from an adult with mismatch repair-deficient cancer. The CDR3 runs from the conserved cysteine through the conserved F or W.

v_gene: TRBV5-1
j_gene: TRBJ2-7
CDR3aa: CARGTGGVQSYEQYF

v_gene: TRBV6-5
j_gene: TRBJ2-1
CDR3aa: CASSPTVYNEQFF

v_gene: TRBV5-4
j_gene: TRBJ2-3
CDR3aa: CASSKRDSRTDTQYF

v_gene: TRBV5-4
j_gene: TRBJ2-7
CDR3aa: CASSQGDGVYEQYF

v_gene: TRBV29-1
j_gene: TRBJ2-6
CDR3aa: CSVVRLLPGANVLTF

v_gene: TRBV28
j_gene: TRBJ1-5
CDR3aa: CASSWWGTGTINQPQHF

v_gene: TRBV5-8
j_gene: TRBJ2-1
CDR3aa: CASSLDRDNEQFF

v_gene: TRBV2
j_gene: TRBJ1-1
CDR3aa: CASSVRLNTEAFF

v_gene: TRBV6-5
j_gene: TRBJ2-7
CDR3aa: CASSYSFGQAAYEQYF

v_gene: TRBV23-1
j_gene: TRBJ2-2
CDR3aa: CASSQSPGRDTGELFF

v_gene: TRBV25-1
j_gene: TRBJ1-2
CDR3aa: CASSAGGSYYGYTF

v_gene: TRBV7-9
j_gene: TRBJ2-5
CDR3aa: CASSLDQYQETQYF

v_gene: TRBV4-3
j_gene: TRBJ2-2
CDR3aa: CASSQAAGGRGSTGELFF

v_gene: TRBV19
j_gene: TRBJ2-7
CDR3aa: CASSPGRYSEQYF

v_gene: TRBV6-4
j_gene: TRBJ2-3
CDR3aa: CASSEKDTDTQYF

v_gene: TRBV29-1
j_gene: TRBJ2-1
CDR3aa: CSVVPPGRGTYNEQFF

v_gene: TRBV21-1
j_gene: TRBJ2-7
CDR3aa: CASVPTKGPPKAGEDYEQYF

v_gene: TRBV19
j_gene: TRBJ2-7
CDR3aa: CASSITSALSYEQYF

v_gene: TRBV30
j_gene: TRBJ2-7
CDR3aa: CAWSRAYEQYF

v_gene: TRBV6-5
j_gene: TRBJ2-3
CDR3aa: CASSSRRGLGTDTQYF

v_gene: TRBV6-1
j_gene: TRBJ2-7
CDR3aa: CASSEDTEIYEQYF

v_gene: TRBV2
j_gene: TRBJ2-3
CDR3aa: CASSDTVRGDTQYF

v_gene: TRBV13
j_gene: TRBJ2-4
CDR3aa: CASSDTSGRVENIQYF

v_gene: TRBV4-1
j_gene: TRBJ2-1
CDR3aa: CASSLTTSGMGHEQFF

v_gene: TRBV29-1
j_gene: TRBJ2-4
CDR3aa: CSVEGTSGSGGIQYF

v_gene: TRBV28
j_gene: TRBJ2-7
CDR3aa: CASSSFRQGSYEQYF

v_gene: TRBV27
j_gene: TRBJ2-5
CDR3aa: CASSFPRQETQYF

v_gene: TRBV6-1
j_gene: TRBJ1-2
CDR3aa: CASSEVPAGGGYTF

v_gene: TRBV4-2
j_gene: TRBJ2-1
CDR3aa: CASSQVSRTREDEQFF

v_gene: TRBV19
j_gene: TRBJ2-3
CDR3aa: CASSIQYPDTQYF